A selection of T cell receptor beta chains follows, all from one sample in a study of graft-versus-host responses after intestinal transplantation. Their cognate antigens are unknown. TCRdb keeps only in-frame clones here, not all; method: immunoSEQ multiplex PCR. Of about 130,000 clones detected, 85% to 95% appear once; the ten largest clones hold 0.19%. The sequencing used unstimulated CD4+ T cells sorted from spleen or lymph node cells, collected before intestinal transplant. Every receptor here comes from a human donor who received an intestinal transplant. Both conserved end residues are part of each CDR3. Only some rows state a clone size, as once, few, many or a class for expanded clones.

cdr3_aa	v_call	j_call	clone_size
CASSKSRERQPQHF	TRBV19	TRBJ1-5	.
CASSRSQGFAYGYTF	TRBV19	TRBJ1-2	.
CASSPTANIQYF	TRBV28	TRBJ2-4	few
CASSLRAGGATNEKLFF	TRBV5-1	TRBJ1-4	.
CASSPLRASTDTQYF	TRBV6-1	TRBJ2-3	.
CASSLGVYGYTF	TRBV7-8	TRBJ1-2	.
CASSPNLGLAGNNEQFF	TRBV18	TRBJ2-1	.
CASSLRGSGWDEQYF	TRBV5-1	TRBJ2-7	.
CASSLAGTGDGTEAFF	TRBV7-2	TRBJ1-1	.
CASSRGTGVPYNEQFF	TRBV7-2	TRBJ2-1	.
CASSERLAGGFEQYF	TRBV13	TRBJ2-7	.
CASSADKQETQYF	TRBV19	TRBJ2-5	.
CASSLELANSYEQYF	TRBV5-4	TRBJ2-7	.
CASILPGGANEKLFF	TRBV2	TRBJ1-4	.
CASIQEATGELFF	TRBV28	TRBJ2-2	.
CASSPRGGRTYSNQPQHF	TRBV7-2	TRBJ1-5	.
CASSYSPLNTEAFF	TRBV6-6	TRBJ1-1	.
CASSGLGGRKSNQPQHF	TRBV5-6	TRBJ1-5	.
CASSSWRDGSNEQFF	TRBV28	TRBJ2-1	.
CASSLILGQPQHF	TRBV7-9	TRBJ1-5	.
CAWSVGRDNGYTF	TRBV30	TRBJ1-2	.
CASSRRTSGIHEQFF	TRBV11-2	TRBJ2-1	.
CASRRLSSGTSGSIETQYF	TRBV5-1	TRBJ2-5	.
CASSFRDLQGSVSGNTIYF	TRBV5-5	TRBJ1-3	.
CASRETSGRTDTQYF	TRBV19	TRBJ2-3	.
CASSDGGGAGGLYEQYF	TRBV5-4	.	.
CASTPDTGELFF	TRBV2	TRBJ2-2	once
CASSLISGSDYTDTQYF	TRBV28	TRBJ2-3	.
CASSFLAYEQYF	TRBV28	TRBJ2-7	.
CASSESSPLLAGNEQFF	TRBV10-1	TRBJ2-1	.
CASSLKHPGQGPFGTQYF	TRBV28	TRBJ2-5	.
CASSVWFNQPQHF	TRBV6-1	TRBJ1-5	few
CASSQARTGWQETQYF	TRBV4-3	TRBJ2-5	.
CASSPLFNRGGSYEQYF	TRBV14	TRBJ2-7	few
CASGPLAGGPDTQYF	TRBV6-5	TRBJ2-3	.
CASSQTTSGLFPYEQYF	TRBV7-8	TRBJ2-7	once
CASSDPKMGGPNEKLFF	TRBV6-4	TRBJ1-4	.
CASRGQATNEKLFF	TRBV6-1	TRBJ1-4	.
CASSTAAGNYGYTF	TRBV7-3	TRBJ1-2	.
CVSSVGGDLGNTEAFF	TRBV9	TRBJ1-1	.
CASSLKGLFYNEQFF	TRBV28	TRBJ2-1	.
CASSQLGSQGEQFF	TRBV5-5	TRBJ2-1	.
CASSEAGDGGYTF	TRBV9	TRBJ1-2	.
CASSTPGTGVADTQYF	TRBV19	TRBJ2-3	.
CASRRDRSQETQYF	TRBV7-2	TRBJ2-5	.
CASRPGTSGSPGEQFF	TRBV5-4	TRBJ2-1	once
CASSFNIAGGDNEQFF	TRBV7-2	TRBJ2-1	.
CASSEVVRAPISTDTQYF	TRBV6-1	TRBJ2-3	once
CASSPSRGGLAGNQPQHF	TRBV7-9	TRBJ1-5	.
CASSLGQMNTEAFF	TRBV19	TRBJ1-1	.
CASSRSTSGRPGELFF	TRBV7-3	TRBJ2-2	.
CASSISRQSHEQYF	TRBV19	TRBJ2-7	.
CASSWQGGSPLHF	TRBV27	TRBJ1-6	.
CASSLRTGPSYEQYF	TRBV11-2	TRBJ2-7	once
CASSLGRAYEQYF	TRBV27	.	.